Below are 27 T cell receptor beta chains sequenced from a single sample in a study of blood T cells in healthy people across ages. Sample-barcoded 5' priming and a J-beta primer mix drove a second PCR of about 6 to 12 cycles. TCRdb called the 5' RACE reads again in MiXCR, with one record for every CDR3 protein. The data hold approximately 790,000 distinct CDR3 sequences, with 62% observed a single time. Specimen: blood. Receptors originate from a man aged 30 to 45 in good health.

This chain links TRBV3-1 with TRBJ1-2; D is perhaps TRBD1 (5 bases). The V end was cut by 2 bases, the J end by 0 bases, with 10 bases between. The CDR3 has 15 residues. Germline CDR1 and CDR2: LGHDT and YNNKEL (reference sequence). The CDR3 here is CASSQLGGSNYGYTF. DNA for the CDR3: TGTGCCAGCAGCCAACTCGGGGGTTCTAACTATGGCTACACCTTC. The entire variable domain, with the rest obtained from reference TRBV3-1 and TRBJ1-2, is as follows: DTAVSQTPKYLVTQMGNDKSIKCEQNLGHDTMYWYKQDSKKFLKIMFSYNNKELIINETVPNRFSPKSPDKAHLNLHINSLELGDSAVYFCASSQLGGSNYGYTFGSGTRLTVV.

The chain combines TRBV7-2 with TRBJ2-1; TRBD2 is a possible D gene (7 bases). The length of the CDR3 is 14 residues. Between the trimmed V and J ends, which lost 5 bases and 7 bases, there was a span of 15 bases. Per the germline V gene, CDR1 is SGHTA and CDR2 is FQGNSA. CDR3 nucleotides: TGTGCCAGCAGCCCCCGGCGGGGGCAGAATGAGCAGTTCTTC. Amino acid sequence: CASSPRRGQNEQFF.

This clonotype was observed once. Compared with germline, one end of the junction differs, possibly owing to a read error. The chain combines TRBV11-2 with TRBJ2-2; the match to TRBD2 covers 7 bases. From germline, CDR1 is SGHAT and CDR2 FQNNGV. The CDR3 length is 17 residues. CDR3 amino acids: CASSLDPGRGNAGELFF. CDR3 DNA sequence: TGTGCCAGCAGCTTAGATCCTGGGCGGGGGAACGCCGGGGAGCTGTTTTTT.

This chain uses TRBV7-2 with TRBJ1-2; D call uncertain. Looked up from germline, CDR1 is SGHTA and CDR2 is FQGNSA. The CDR3 has 13 residues. V lost 5 bases and J lost 4, with 11 bases in between. CDR3 in amino acids: CASSVGALYGYTF. CDR3 DNA: TGTGCCAGCAGCGTAGGCGCACTCTATGGCTACACCTTC.

As concerns this clonotype: Relative to the germline gene, one junction end is altered; a read error may explain this. The chain uses TRBV11-1 and TRBJ2-1, with D possibly matching TRBD1 (5 bases). Germline-derived CDR1 and CDR2 are SGHAT and FQDESV (reference sequence). The CDR3 extends over 14 amino acids. CDR3 sequence: CAGRAGNTGDEQFF. CDR3 in DNA: TGTGCCGGCAGGGCAGGGAATACGGGCGATGAGCAGTTCTTC.

The chain couples TRBV6-1 to TRBJ2-3; D ambiguous. The V gene lost 4 bases and the J gene lost 0 bases, with 11 bases spanning the gap. CDR1 MNHNS and CDR2 SASEGT come from the germline V gene. The CDR3 runs to 15 residues. The DNA of the CDR3 is TGTGCCAGCAGTGCTTACCTATCTAGCACAGATACGCAGTATTTT. This codes for CASSAYLSSTDTQYF.

The chain joins TRBV20-1 to TRBJ2-1; TRBD2 agrees at 10 bases. V was clipped by 3 bases and J by 2 bases; unmatched bases: 10. The germline V gene encodes CDR1 DFQATT and CDR2 SNEGSKA (reference sequence). There are 17 residues in the CDR3. CDR3 in DNA: TGCAGTGCTAGCGGGCTAGCGGGGGCTCCCCCCTACAATGAGCAGTTCTTC. It is translated as CSASGLAGAPPYNEQFF.

The CDR3 loop is CASGMTSGGYEQYF. The CDR3 DNA reads TGTGCCAGCGGTATGACTAGCGGGGGATACGAGCAGTACTTC. This rearrangement joins TRBV7-9 to TRBJ2-7; 12 nucleotides align to TRBD2. Germline values: CDR1 SEHNR, CDR2 FQNEAQ (reference sequence). V lost 8 bases to trimming and J lost 4 bases; unmatched junction nucleotides: 6. The CDR3 loop spans 14 amino acids.

The rearrangement joins TRBV20-1 to TRBJ1-5; D unclear. Germline V lookup: CDR1 DFQATT, CDR2 SNEGSKA (reference sequence). The CDR3 is 12 residues long. V was clipped by 3 bases and J by 7 bases, with 10 bases between them. The CDR3 nucleotides are TGCAGTGCTAGTGCGGGTTCCCAGCCCCAGCATTTT. Amino acid sequence: CSASAGSQPQHF.

The chain has TRBV20-1 and TRBJ2-6; D remains ambiguous. The germline V gene has CDR1 DFQATT and CDR2 SNEGSKA (reference sequence). Trimming removed 3 bases at V and 2 bases at J, with 11 bases between. The CDR3 has 15 residues. CDR3 sequence: CSASSVEAGANVLTF. For the CDR3, the DNA is TGCAGTGCTAGCTCAGTTGAGGCTGGGGCCAACGTCCTGACTTTC.

This clonotype occurred many times. The chain is built from TRBV27 and TRBJ2-7; no clear D. The germline V gene has CDR1 MNHEY and CDR2 SMNVEV (reference sequence). The CDR3 totals 13 residues. The V end was cut by 6 bases, the J end by 2 bases, with 11 bases between. The CDR3 DNA reads as TGTGCCAGCAGCTTAGGCCGAGCCTACGAGCAGTACTTC. This sequence encodes CASSLGRAYEQYF.

The V gene is TRBV12-3 or TRBV12-4, the J gene TRBJ2-5; TRBD2 is a possible D gene (5 bases). This CDR3 spans 19 amino acids. Deletions cut 3 bases from V and 2 bases from J, with 25 bases between. CDR3 loop: CASSFTARRSWLLQETQYF. Here the CDR3 DNA reads TGTGCCAGCAGTTTTACGGCCCGGAGGTCGTGGTTGTTGCAAGAGACCCAGTACTTC.

The J gene is TRBJ2-7, the V gene TRBV20-1, with 9 bases aligning to TRBD2. The CDR3 runs 14 residues. The V segment lost 3 bases and the J segment 2 bases; nucleotides outside the gene matches: 5. In germline, CDR1 is DFQATT, CDR2 SNEGSKA (reference sequence). The CDR3 region has the DNA TGCAGTGCTAGTCTAGCGGGGCTGGCCTACGAGCAGTACTTC. It translates to CSASLAGLAYEQYF.

V gene TRBV5-6 combines with J gene TRBJ1-6; D unclear. This CDR3 region has 14 residues. Germline CDR1 SGHDT, CDR2 YYEEEE. V was cut by 1 base and J by 7 bases, with 9 bases left in between. In DNA form, the CDR3 reads TGTGCCAGCAGCTTGCGCCAGACAAATTCACCCCTCCACTTT. Its protein product is CASSLRQTNSPLHF.

About this clonotype: A much larger clone lies one base from this, so it may be a read error. The chain recombines TRBV2 with TRBJ2-5; unclear D gene. Germline CDR1 SNHLY, CDR2 FYNNEI. The V and J ends lost 0 bases and 11 bases respectively, with 16 bases between them. This CDR3 comprises 14 residues. The CDR3 is CASSEALGNPAQYF. CDR3 nucleotides: TGTGCCAGCAGTGAAGCGCTCGGCAACCCAGCACAGTACTTC. The variable domain in full, with the rest retrieved from reference TRBV2 and TRBJ2-5, is EPEVTQTPSHQVTQMGQEVILRCVPISNHLYFYWYRQILGQKVEFLVSFYNNEISEKSEIFDDQFSVERPDGSNFTLKIRSTKLEDSAMYFCASSEALGNPAQYFGPGTRLLVL.

This chain's CDR3 is CASSARDYYEQYF. CDR3 bases: TGTGCCAGCAGTGCCCGGGACTACTACGAGCAGTACTTC. This chain joins TRBV2 and TRBJ2-7; 7 nucleotides match TRBD2. The germline V gene has CDR1 SNHLY and CDR2 FYNNEI. The ends lost 4 bases at V and 3 bases at J; junction bases unmatched: 3. The CDR3 is 13 amino acids.

This clonotype appeared once. One base away lies a much larger clone, so this may be a sequencing read error. The chain carries TRBV4-2 and TRBJ2-3; 12 bases are shared with TRBD2. Germline assignment: CDR1 LGHNA and CDR2 YNFKEQ. CDR3 length: 16 residues. The J segment lost 8 bases and the V segment lost 1 base, leaving 7 bases of the junction unmatched. The CDR3 is CASSQVSSGGVGTQYF. DNA for the CDR3: TGTGCCAGCAGCCAAGTATCTAGCGGGGGGGTGGGTACGCAGTATTTT.

About this clonotype itself: Germline and junction disagree at one end, which may indicate a read error. The rearrangement joins TRBV7-9 to TRBJ1-1; TRBD1 aligns across 8 bases. This CDR3 has 15 residues. Germline values: CDR1 SEHNR, CDR2 FQNEAQ (reference sequence). CDR3 loop: CVSSARDRPNTEAFF. The CDR3 DNA is TGTGTCAGCAGCGCCCGGGACAGGCCGAACACTGAAGCTTTCTTT.

The V and J genes are TRBV12-3 or TRBV12-4 and TRBJ2-3; D remains ambiguous. This CDR3 is built from 14 residues. V shed 5 bases and J shed 3 bases, with 12 bases lying between them. CDR3 in amino acids: CASSPLGITDTQYF. In DNA, the CDR3 is TGTGCCAGCAGTCCCCTGGGGATAACAGATACGCAGTATTTT.

This clonotype occurred once. As DNA, the CDR3 is TGTGCCAGCAGTTCGATATCGGGGCTCGACTATGGCTACACCTTC. Amino acid sequence: CASSSISGLDYGYTF. The gene calls are TRBV27 and TRBJ1-2; possible D gene TRBD1, 5 bases. Germline loops: CDR1 MNHEY, CDR2 SMNVEV (reference sequence). The CDR3 has 15 residues. V lost 4 bases to trimming and J lost 3 bases, with 15 bases between them.

J is TRBJ2-1 and V is TRBV30, with D uncertain. Germline loops: CDR1 GTSNPN, CDR2 SVGIG (reference sequence). The ends were cut back, 0 bases at V and 5 bases at J, with 5 bases in the middle. The CDR3 consists of 12 residues. The CDR3 region is CAWSVMDNEQFF. DNA of the CDR3: TGTGCCTGGAGTGTAATGGACAATGAGCAGTTCTTC.

The genes are TRBV2 and TRBJ1-5; D may be TRBD1 (5 bases). This CDR3 has 11 amino acids. Germline loops: CDR1 SNHLY, CDR2 FYNNEI. Trimming removed 4 bases at V and 11 bases at J, with 9 bases between. In nucleotides, the CDR3 is TGTGCCAGCAGTGGGGGGTCGGCCCAGCATTTT. Translating gives CASSGGSAQHF.

The chain links TRBV12-3 or TRBV12-4 to TRBJ1-2, with a tentative D call TRBD1 (5 bases). This CDR3 contains 16 residues. Deletions cut 1 base from V and 8 bases from J, with 20 bases between. CDR3 amino acids: CASSLGWGRDYRGYTF. CDR3 in DNA: TGTGCCAGCAGTTTAGGATGGGGTCGGGACTATAGGGGCTACACCTTC.

The chain employs TRBV27 and TRBJ1-6, with D hard to call. The germline CDR1 and CDR2 sequences are MNHEY and SMNVEV (reference sequence). This CDR3 has 13 residues. Trimming shortened V by 4 bases and J by 7 bases, and 8 bases separated the two germline ends. The CDR3 coding sequence is TGTGCCAGCAGTTACCCTGGCAATTCACCCCTCCACTTT. Translated, it gives CASSYPGNSPLHF.

This clonotype appeared a few times. The V gene is TRBV5-1, the J gene TRBJ2-1; TRBD2 matches 9 bases. V lost 4 bases and J lost 6; bases outside the gene matches: 14. The CDR3 loop spans 17 amino acids. Per germline, CDR1 SGHRS and CDR2 YFSETQ. Here the CDR3 DNA reads TGCGCCAGCAGCCCCCAGTTCGGCGGGGGGGCTGGCAATGAGCAGTTCTTC. It is translated as CASSPQFGGGAGNEQFF.

This chain connects TRBV7-2 to TRBJ2-1; 9 nucleotides align to TRBD1. Germline-derived CDR1 and CDR2 are SGHTA and FQGNSA. The CDR3 spans 13 residues. V lost 6 bases, J lost 12 bases, and 9 bases stayed unmatched. The CDR3 sequence is CASSSDPGQGQFF. CDR3 DNA: TGTGCCAGCAGTTCTGACCCGGGACAGGGGCAGTTCTTC.

This clonotype was seen a few times. The genes are TRBV25-1 and TRBJ1-6; the D gene is possibly TRBD1 (5 bases). CDR3 length equals 14 residues. Deletions cut 6 bases from V and 6 bases from J, with 12 bases between. CDR1 is MGHDK, CDR2 SYGVNS, per germline. CDR3 sequence (DNA): TGTGCCAGCAGGAATACAGGCCCTAATTCACCCCTCCACTTT. This sequence encodes CASRNTGPNSPLHF.